This entry lists 26 T cell receptor beta chains sequenced from one sample in a study of cytomegalovirus exposure and HLA in healthy donors. With 60 Vbeta and 13 Jbeta primers, the PCR was carried out. Assay: immunoSEQ multiplex PCR; the TCRdb copy retains only in-frame clones and omits some. Its listing shows 170,000 or so clones. The specimen was PBMCs. Receptors originate from a man aged 30-40 years in good health and CMV-seronegative.

This rearrangement joins TRBV5-1 to TRBJ1-3; the match to TRBD1 covers 9 bases. V gave up 3 bases and J gave up 0 bases; unmatched junction bases: 7. Per germline, CDR1 SGHRS and CDR2 YFSETQ. This CDR3 spans 17 amino acids. Here the CDR3 DNA reads TGCGCCAGCAGCTCCTCACCGGGACAGGGCTCTGGAAACACCATATATTTT. Residues: CASSSSPGQGSGNTIYF.

The gene calls are TRBV7-9 and TRBJ2-1, with D perhaps matching TRBD2 (6 bases). CDR1 and CDR2 (germline): SEHNR, FQNEAQ (reference sequence). V lost 5 bases and J 6 bases, leaving 8 bases between the germline ends. The CDR3 runs to 12 residues. CDR3 residues: CASSGGLNEQFF. The DNA for the CDR3 is TGTGCCAGCAGCGGGGGACTCAATGAGCAGTTCTTC.

This chain links TRBV19 with TRBJ1-1; D is unresolved. This CDR3 region has 16 residues. Trimming stripped 3 bases from V and 0 bases from J, with 14 bases between. Germline V CDR1 and CDR2: LNHDA, SQIVND (reference sequence). Here the CDR3 reads CASSMAGPPMNTEAFF. The DNA for the CDR3 is TGTGCCAGTAGTATGGCAGGCCCTCCTATGAACACTGAAGCTTTCTTT.

The V gene is TRBV4-1, the J gene TRBJ2-7; 8 bases line up with TRBD1. Germline CDR1 reads MGHRA; CDR2 reads YSYEKL. Trimming cost V 1 base and J 3 bases; bases outside gene matches: 8. The length of the CDR3 is 16 residues. The CDR3 is CASSQVWAGGNYEQYF. The CDR3 DNA is TGCGCCAGCAGCCAAGTTTGGGCAGGGGGCAACTACGAGCAGTACTTC.

The J gene is TRBJ2-1, the V gene TRBV2; TRBD1 matches at 7 bases. Germline V gene data show CDR1 as SNHLY and CDR2 as FYNNEI. V shed 11 bases, J shed 4 bases, and the junction held 11 bases outside the gene matches. This CDR3 comprises 14 residues. The CDR3 here is CAFLQGLAYNEQFF. The CDR3 DNA follows: TGTGCCTTTCTACAGGGGCTAGCTTACAATGAGCAGTTCTTC.

The chain uses TRBV27 and TRBJ1-5; D remains unclear. This CDR3 has 14 amino acids. CDR1 and CDR2 from the germline V gene are MNHEY and SMNVEV (reference sequence). V gave up 2 bases and J gave up 0 bases, with 5 bases separating them. CDR3 in DNA: TGTGCCAGCAGTTTAGGAGTTAGCAATCAGCCCCAGCATTTT. It translates to CASSLGVSNQPQHF.

The chain carries TRBV10-2 and TRBJ1-1, with 9 bases identical to TRBD1. Germline V gene data show CDR1 as WSHSY and CDR2 as SAAADI. Unmatched junction bases numbered 7, after V lost 5 bases and J lost 3 bases. The CDR3 consists of 15 residues. The chain's CDR3 is CASSKGQGMYTEAFF. The DNA of the CDR3 is TGCGCCAGCAGTAAAGGACAGGGGATGTACACTGAAGCTTTCTTT.

As regards this clone: This same CDR3 is encoded by further DNA sequences in the sample. The chain recombines TRBV10-2 with TRBJ1-2; D ambiguous. The CDR3 consists of 12 residues. Trimming pared 8 bases from V and 3 bases from J, leaving 10 bases between. Per germline, CDR1 WSHSY and CDR2 SAAADI. The DNA for the CDR3 is TGCGCCAGCCGCCGGGATGACTATGGCTACACCTTC. Its protein product is CASRRDDYGYTF.

The J gene is TRBJ2-2, the V gene TRBV6-5; weak D call: TRBD1 (5 bases). With 4 bases removed from V and 4 bases from J, the gap between germline ends came to 10 bases. The CDR3 spans 14 residues. Looked up from germline, CDR1 is MNHEY and CDR2 is SVGAGI. The CDR3 bases are TGTGCCAGCAGTTCTAAGGGGCTCACCGGGGAGCTGTTTTTT. It is translated as CASSSKGLTGELFF.

This chain's CDR3 is CALQGVDEKLFF. As DNA, the CDR3 is TGTGCCTTACAGGGGGTGGATGAAAAACTGTTTTTT. The V gene is TRBV30, the J gene TRBJ1-4; 8 nucleotides agree with TRBD1. V lost 7 bases and J lost 6; bases outside the gene matches: 4. Germline V gene data show CDR1 as GTSNPN and CDR2 as SVGIG (reference sequence). CDR3 size: 12 residues.

The rearrangement joins TRBV7-2 to TRBJ1-1; 7 bases fit TRBD1. The CDR3 length is 17 residues. Germline V lookup: CDR1 SGHTA, CDR2 FQGNSA. Germline trimming cut 5 bases from V and 0 bases from J; bases unmatched to any gene: 12. The CDR3 sequence is CASSPLGTALLNTEAFF. The CDR3 DNA sequence: TGTGCCAGCAGCCCCCTCGGGACAGCCCTTTTGAACACTGAAGCTTTCTTT. Supplemented by reference TRBV7-2 and TRBJ1-1, the full variable domain reads GAGVSQSPSNKVTEKGKDVELRCDPISGHTALYWYRQSLGQGLEFLIYFQGNSAPDKSGLPSDRFSAERTGGSVSTLTIQRTQQEDSAVYLCASSPLGTALLNTEAFFGQGTRLTVV.

This chain links TRBV7-9 with TRBJ1-4; 12 positions agree with TRBD1. CDR1 and CDR2 from the germline V gene are SEHNR and FQNEAQ (reference sequence). Trimming at V came to 1 base and at J to 8 bases, leaving 5 bases not matched to a gene. The CDR3 loop spans 16 amino acids. CDR3 bases: TGTGCCAGCAGCTTAGGGGACAGGGGGCCTCAGGAAAAACTGTTTTTT. Amino acid sequence: CASSLGDRGPQEKLFF.

The chain couples TRBV2 to TRBJ2-7; 14 nucleotides match TRBD2. Germline lookup yields CDR1 SNHLY and CDR2 FYNNEI. The CDR3 spans 15 residues. The V segment lost 6 bases and the J segment 3 bases; nucleotides outside the gene matches: 4. CDR3 DNA sequence: TGTGCCAGCAGGCCCGGACTAGCGGGAGGCTACGAGCAGTACTTC. It encodes CASRPGLAGGYEQYF.

The chain combines TRBV7-9 with TRBJ2-7; D is perhaps TRBD1 (6 bases). Germline values: CDR1 SEHNR, CDR2 FQNEAQ (reference sequence). The CDR3 length is 15 residues. Trimming cost V 0 bases and J 5 bases, with 14 bases left between them. CDR3 nucleotide sequence: TGTGCCAGCAGCTTAGCCCGCAGGGGCAACAACGAGCAGTACTTC. This encodes CASSLARRGNNEQYF. The complete variable domain, with remaining parts taken from reference TRBV7-9 and TRBJ2-7, reads DTGVSQNPRHKITKRGQNVTFRCDPISEHNRLYWYRQTLGQGPEFLTYFQNEAQLEKSRLLSDRFSAERPKGSFSTLEIQRTEQGDSAMYLCASSLARRGNNEQYFGPGTRLTVT.

The chain couples TRBV5-4 to TRBJ2-3; TRBD2 agrees at 8 bases. There are 16 residues in the CDR3. Germline V gives CDR1 SGHNT, CDR2 YYREEE (reference sequence). Losses at the gene ends were 0 bases for V and 4 bases for J; bases not matched to a gene: 7. The CDR3 is CASSLEITGGPDTQYF. CDR3 DNA sequence: TGTGCCAGCAGCTTGGAGATAACGGGAGGGCCAGATACGCAGTATTTT.

This sequence joins TRBV18 and TRBJ1-5; 7 bases agree with TRBD1. This CDR3 spans 14 amino acids. J was trimmed by 4 bases and V by 3 bases; bases with no gene match: 3. Germline V gene lookup returns CDR1 KGHSH and CDR2 LQKENI. CDR3 nucleotide sequence: TGTGCCAGCTCACCGCAGGACAGGAATCAGCCCCAGCATTTT. It yields the protein CASSPQDRNQPQHF.

The chain couples TRBV6-6 to TRBJ2-1; TRBD2 agrees at 9 bases. V shed 0 bases, J shed 2 bases, and the junction held 2 bases outside the gene matches. CDR1 is MNHNY and CDR2 is SVGAGI in the germline V gene (reference sequence). The CDR3 contains 16 residues. CDR3 amino acids: CASSYSLAGPYNEQFF. The CDR3 region has the DNA TGTGCCAGCAGTTACTCCCTAGCGGGACCCTACAATGAGCAGTTCTTC.

This chain links TRBV19 with TRBJ1-2; D possibly corresponds to TRBD1 (5 bases). The CDR3 has 15 amino acids. Germline V gene data show CDR1 as LNHDA and CDR2 as SQIVND (reference sequence). Trimming took off 3 bases at V and 4 bases at J, with 15 bases between the two ends. The CDR3 nucleotides read TGTGCCAGTAGTATTGGGGGGACTCCCCTCTATGGCTACACCTTC. Its protein product is CASSIGGTPLYGYTF.

This rearrangement joins TRBV10-2 to TRBJ2-7, with 8 positions matching TRBD2. CDR3 length equals 14 residues. V was clipped by 7 bases and J by 4 bases; unmatched bases: 9. Germline V gives CDR1 WSHSY, CDR2 SAAADI. The CDR3 region has the DNA TGCGCCAGCAAAAGCGGGAGAGACGCGTACGAGCAGTACTTC. Protein product: CASKSGRDAYEQYF.

The CDR3 sequence: CASSLVQGVRETQYF. CDR3 sequence (DNA): TGTGCCAGCAGCTTAGTCCAGGGGGTGCGAGAGACCCAGTACTTC. The V and J genes are TRBV11-3 and TRBJ2-5; 7 bases line up with TRBD1. Per germline, CDR1 SGHNT and CDR2 YENEEA. Trimming removed 1 base from V and 4 bases from J; junction bases left unmatched: 6. The CDR3 runs to 15 residues.

A word on this clone: The same CDR3 arises from other DNA sequences in this sample as well. The chain is built from TRBV5-1 and TRBJ2-7; D is uncertain. V was clipped by 0 bases and J by 0 bases, with 10 bases between them. The CDR3 has 15 amino acids. Germline V gene lookup returns CDR1 SGHRS and CDR2 YFSETQ. CDR3 sequence (DNA): TGCGCCAGCAGCTTGGATCCAGGATCCTCCTACGAGCAGTACTTC. As protein: CASSLDPGSSYEQYF.

The CDR3 DNA is TGCGCCAGCAATAGGGGCAGGGGTGAAGCTTTCTTT. It is translated as CASNRGRGEAFF. This chain connects TRBV5-1 to TRBJ1-1, with a tentative D call TRBD1 (6 bases). Trimming stripped 6 bases from V and 7 bases from J, with 13 bases between. CDR1 is SGHRS, CDR2 YFSETQ, per germline. The CDR3 spans 12 residues.

The chain recombines TRBV4-2 with TRBJ2-3, with D uncertain. Trimming stripped 4 bases from V and 5 bases from J, with 16 bases between. The germline V gene has CDR1 LGHNA and CDR2 YNFKEQ. The CDR3 has 15 amino acids. DNA of the CDR3: TGTGCCAGCAGCCGAAGCCACTATTTAAAAGATACGCAGTATTTT. Amino acids: CASSRSHYLKDTQYF.

The chain couples TRBV9 to TRBJ2-7, with 9 bases identical to TRBD2. Germline loops: CDR1 SGDLS, CDR2 YYNGEE. The CDR3 has 14 residues. Trimming took 4 bases from V and 5 from J; bases not matched to a gene: 7. CDR3 nucleotides: TGTGCCAGCAGCCAAGGGACTAGCAGGGACGAGCAGTACTTC. The encoded protein is CASSQGTSRDEQYF.

The chain carries TRBV19 and TRBJ1-4; D ambiguous. CDR1 and CDR2 (germline): LNHDA, SQIVND (reference sequence). Trimming removed 3 bases from V and 7 bases from J, with 6 bases in between. This CDR3 contains 12 residues. The CDR3 sequence is CASSMNFEKLFF. CDR3 coding DNA: TGTGCCAGTAGTATGAACTTTGAAAAACTGTTTTTT. The full variable domain, rest sourced from reference TRBV19 and TRBJ1-4, is DGGITQSPKYLFRKEGQNVTLSCEQNLNHDAMYWYRQDPGQGLRLIYYSQIVNDFQKGDIAEGYSVSREKKESFPLTVTSAQKNPTAFYLCASSMNFEKLFFGSGTQLSVL.

This chain links TRBV6-1 with TRBJ2-2, with 9 bases identical to TRBD1. J lost 4 bases, V lost 10 bases, and 10 bases had no gene match. CDR3 size: 15 residues. The germline gives CDR1 MNHNS, CDR2 SASEGT. CDR3 DNA: TGTGCCACCGGGGCGGGACAGGGTATCACCGGGGAGCTGTTTTTT. This translates into CATGAGQGITGELFF.